This T cell receptor (beta chain) was sequenced for a study of CD8 T cells in Susac syndrome. Germline V lookup: CDR1 SGDLS, CDR2 YYNGEE. V lost 1 base and J lost 5; bases outside the gene matches: 11. CDR3 length: 17 residues. Random hexamers were used to reverse transcribe roughly 0.45 to 1 ug of RNA. Amplification of TCR beta CDR3 spanned 54 Vbeta and 13 Jbeta via immunoSEQ multiplex PCR. TCRdb reprocessed the immunoSEQ multiplex PCR reads via MiXCR and lists one record per CDR3 protein. This sample yields over 120,000 distinct CDR3 sequences, of which 94% are seen a single time; 0.065% to 0.1% belongs to the top ten.

The sequence was obtained from a human donor in good health. Sequenced sample: CD4+ T cells from PBMCs. The chain recombines TRBV9 with TRBJ2-2, with 7 bases identical to TRBD2. CDR3 region: CASSVSAGRAGTGELFF. The CDR3 DNA sequence: TGTGCCAGCAGCGTATCAGCGGGGAGGGCCGGGACCGGGGAGCTGTTTTTT.